A selection of T cell receptor beta chains follows, all from one sample in a study of T cells expressing NK-cell markers. After re-calling the 5' RACE reads, TCRdb lists one entry per CDR3 protein, DNA absent. The repertoire shows 350,000 to 450,000 distinct CDR3 sequences; the top ten hold roughly 5.4%. Sequencing used blood T cells: a sorted CD56 or NKG2C T cell subset, CD4+ or CD8+ T cells, or bulk PBMC T cells (not recorded which). The receptor set was obtained from a man aged 18-75 years in good health. CDR3s include the opening cysteine and the closing phenylalanine or tryptophan.

>TRBJ2-2|TRBV25-1
CASSPGHTYLAPANTGELFF
>TRBJ1-2|TRBV12-3/TRBV12-4
CASSSLYGYTF
>TRBJ2-3|TRBV9
CASSAQLGQGGPDTQYF
>TRBJ1-6|TRBV27
CASSPSREGRVSRPLHF
>TRBJ1-2|TRBV14
CASSHPLTGEYGYTF
>TRBJ1-1|TRBV20-1
CRGQGNTEAFF
>TRBJ1-4|TRBV11-2
CASSLEGAPGRKRLFF
>TRBJ2-7|TRBV6-1
CASSEPGTHSYEQYF
>TRBJ2-3|TRBV6-5
CASSYSMLGDTQYF
>TRBJ1-1|TRBV3-1
CASSQGARTVFF
>TRBJ2-1|TRBV3-1
CASSQEGAYRGGNNEQFF
>TRBJ1-1|TRBV9
CASSVGPGDTEAFF
>TRBJ2-4|TRBV6-1
CASTRSPDSNIQYF
>TRBJ2-1|TRBV24-1
CATSDFGRHEQFF
>TRBJ2-3|TRBV9
CASSVRLGGAGDTQYF
>TRBJ2-1|TRBV29-1
CSAPFGLAVNNEQFF
>TRBJ1-5|TRBV6-1
CASSQKPTGVQPQHF
>TRBJ2-7|TRBV29-1
CSVDGVEDRGSYEQYF
>TRBJ1-2|TRBV6-5
CASSYREGQGHGYTF
>TRBJ2-7|TRBV5-1
CASTFQGPDEQYF
>TRBJ2-7|TRBV7-9
CASSLASPGQYEQYF
>TRBJ2-2|TRBV6-1
CANNRAPNTGELFF
>TRBJ2-1|TRBV3-1
CASSQALSSAQFF
>TRBJ2-5|TRBV29-1
CSVDQRGGRRETQYF
>TRBJ2-3|TRBV12-3/TRBV12-4
CASRGDRPTGTQYF
>TRBJ1-2|TRBV6-1
CASSPQGRDGYTF
>TRBJ2-3|TRBV12-3/TRBV12-4
CASNTGTSGGTDTQYF
>TRBJ1-6|TRBV7-9
CASSLEVGGNSPLHF
>TRBJ1-2|TRBV29-1
CSDDRSGGYTF
>TRBJ2-6|TRBV10-3
CAINPGEGSGANVLTF
>TRBJ2-3|TRBV7-2
CASSLTPGADTQYF
>TRBJ1-6|TRBV18
CASSADSKDSISPLHF
>TRBJ2-1|TRBV7-9
CASSLSVGTQLHEQFF
>TRBJ1-2|TRBV10-3
CAISALLANYGYTF
>TRBJ2-2|TRBV5-1
CASSPFPQGQGYSGELFF
>TRBJ1-2|TRBV21-1
CASSTRDRGVYGYTF
>TRBJ2-5|TRBV5-1
CASSKGLQETQYF
>TRBJ1-6|TRBV18
CASSEDSHNSPLHF